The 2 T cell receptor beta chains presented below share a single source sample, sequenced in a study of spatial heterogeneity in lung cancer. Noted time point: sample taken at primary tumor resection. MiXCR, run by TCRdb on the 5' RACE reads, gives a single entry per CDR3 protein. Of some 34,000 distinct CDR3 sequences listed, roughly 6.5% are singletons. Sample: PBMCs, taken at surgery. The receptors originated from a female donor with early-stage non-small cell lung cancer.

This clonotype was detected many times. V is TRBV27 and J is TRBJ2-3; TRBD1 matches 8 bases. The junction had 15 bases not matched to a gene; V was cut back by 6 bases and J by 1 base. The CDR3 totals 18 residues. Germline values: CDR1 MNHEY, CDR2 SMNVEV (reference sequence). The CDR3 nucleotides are TGTGCCAGCAGCAGGGACAGGCTAGAGGACTATCGCACAGATACGCAGTATTTT. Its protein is CASSRDRLEDYRTDTQYF.

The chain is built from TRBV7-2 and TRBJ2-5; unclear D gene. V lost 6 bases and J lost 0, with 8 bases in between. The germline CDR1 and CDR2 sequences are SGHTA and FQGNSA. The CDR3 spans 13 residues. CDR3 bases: TGTGCCAGCAGTTACCTTTACCAAGAGACCCAGTACTTC. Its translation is CASSYLYQETQYF.